Each of the 14 T cell receptor beta chains below was sequenced from the same sample in a study of blood T cell repertoires in COVID-19. Libraries were prepared by immunoSEQ multiplex PCR; TCRdb keeps only in-frame clonotypes and omits some of them. The data hold more than 120,000 clones, with about 91% observed a single time. Material for sequencing was peripheral blood. The receptors derive from a human donor in a cohort sampled during active COVID-19.

J is TRBJ1-5 and V is TRBV6-5, with D uncertain. The V end lost 2 bases, the J end lost 7 bases, and 9 bases lay between the germline ends. Germline lookup yields CDR1 MNHEY and CDR2 SVGAGI. The CDR3 has 13 residues. The CDR3 reads CASSYPEAQPQHF. CDR3 in DNA: TGTGCCAGCAGTTACCCCGAGGCACAGCCCCAGCATTTT.

The chain couples TRBV18 to TRBJ1-2; 8 bases agree with TRBD1. Germline CDR1 is KGHSH and CDR2 is LQKENI. J lost 7 bases, V lost 6 bases, and 10 bases had no gene match. This CDR3 has 14 residues. This chain's CDR3 is CASSRLPDRAGYTF. The CDR3 DNA is TGTGCCAGCTCCCGACTCCCGGACAGGGCTGGCTACACCTTC.

The chain is built from TRBV14 and TRBJ1-2; possibly TRBD1 for D (6 bases). Germline assignment: CDR1 SGHDN and CDR2 FVKESK. The V end lost 1 base, the J end lost 8 bases, and 11 bases lay between the germline ends. CDR3 size: 13 residues. The CDR3: CASSQVPQGGYTF. The CDR3 DNA sequence: TGTGCCAGCAGCCAAGTGCCCCAGGGGGGCTACACCTTC.

V usage is TRBV29-1 and J usage is TRBJ1-3; D is possibly TRBD1 (6 bases). The germline V and J ends were trimmed by 3 bases and 0 bases, with 9 bases remaining between them. Germline V CDR1 and CDR2: SQVTM, ANQGSEA. This CDR3 is built from 14 residues. The CDR3 nucleotides read TGCAGCGTTGAGGGGACACTCTCTGGAAACACCATATATTTT. It yields the protein CSVEGTLSGNTIYF.

The chain employs TRBV5-1 and TRBJ2-1; D not certain. With 4 bases removed from V and 3 bases from J, the gap between germline ends came to 8 bases. The germline CDR1 and CDR2 sequences are SGHRS and YFSETQ. This CDR3 spans 13 amino acids. The CDR3 spells CASSLRVYNEQFF. In nucleotides, the CDR3 is TGCGCCAGCAGCCTACGGGTCTACAATGAGCAGTTCTTC. The variable domain in full, with the rest retrieved from reference TRBV5-1 and TRBJ2-1, is KAGVTQTPRYLIKTRGQQVTLSCSPISGHRSVSWYQQTPGQGLQFLFEYFSETQRNKGNFPGRFSGRQFSNSRSEMNVSTLELGDSALYLCASSLRVYNEQFFGPGTRLTVL.

J is TRBJ1-6 and V is TRBV27; D gene unclear. Looked up from germline, CDR1 is MNHEY and CDR2 is SMNVEV (reference sequence). The CDR3 loop spans 13 amino acids. Trimming took off 4 bases at V and 7 bases at J, with 8 bases between the two ends. Written as DNA, the CDR3 is TGTGCCAGCAGTTACCAGAACAATTCACCCCTCCACTTT. Protein sequence: CASSYQNNSPLHF.

The gene calls are TRBV4-3 and TRBJ1-4; D remains ambiguous. Germline V gene sequence: CDR1 LGHNA, CDR2 YSLEER. The CDR3 runs 17 residues. Trimming stripped 2 bases from V and 0 bases from J, with 13 bases between. The DNA for the CDR3 is TGCGCCAGCAGCCAATCGCCGTTCGGAGCAACTAATGAAAAACTGTTTTTT. As protein: CASSQSPFGATNEKLFF.

The chain employs TRBV18 and TRBJ2-7, with D unresolved. The germline V gene has CDR1 KGHSH and CDR2 LQKENI. This CDR3 region has 13 residues. Trimming stripped 3 bases from V and 0 bases from J, with 6 bases between. The DNA for the CDR3 is TGTGCCAGCTCACCGGGCAGCTCCTACGAGCAGTACTTC. Amino acids: CASSPGSSYEQYF.

The rearrangement uses TRBV7-2 and TRBJ1-4; D is possibly TRBD1 (5 bases). Germline CDR1 is SGHTA and CDR2 is FQGNSA. The CDR3 sequence is 15 residues long. The V end lost 1 base, the J end lost 7 bases, and 13 bases lay between the germline ends. CDR3 DNA: TGTGCCAGCAGCTTAGTGGCCAGGGAGGGTGAAAAACTGTTTTTT. This translates into CASSLVAREGEKLFF.

The chain is built from TRBV11-2 and TRBJ2-5; D not resolved. Trimming removed 0 bases from V and 1 base from J, with 6 bases in between. Germline values: CDR1 SGHAT, CDR2 FQNNGV. The CDR3 consists of 14 residues. The CDR3 is CASSLEYSQETQYF. CDR3 nucleotides: TGTGCCAGCAGCTTAGAGTATTCCCAAGAGACCCAGTACTTC.

DNA of the CDR3: TGTGCCAGCAGTTACGCAGGGGACCCCACAGATACGCAGTATTTT. Protein: CASSYAGDPTDTQYF. The chain employs TRBV6-5 and TRBJ2-3; weak D call: TRBD1 (6 bases). The CDR3 contains 15 residues. V lost 2 bases and J 2 bases, leaving 11 bases between the germline ends. Germline V gene sequence: CDR1 MNHEY, CDR2 SVGAGI.

In the case of this clone: The same CDR3 also results from other DNA sequences found in this sample. This chain uses TRBV5-1 with TRBJ2-1, with 10 bases lining up with TRBD2. The CDR3 is 15 residues long. The junction had 0 bases not matched to a gene; V was cut back by 0 bases and J by 3 bases. Germline CDR1 SGHRS, CDR2 YFSETQ. The CDR3 here is CASSLVAGGYNEQFF. CDR3 bases: TGCGCCAGCAGCTTGGTAGCGGGGGGCTACAATGAGCAGTTCTTC.

The V gene is TRBV6-5, the J gene TRBJ1-5, with unresolved D. Looked up from germline, CDR1 is MNHEY and CDR2 is SVGAGI. Deletions cut 7 bases from V and 1 base from J, with 8 bases between. This CDR3 region has 13 residues. The CDR3 sequence is CASTKESNQPQHF. The CDR3 DNA reads as TGTGCCAGCACTAAAGAAAGCAATCAGCCCCAGCATTTT.

This clone was found a few times. At one end, the junction sequence differs from germline, possibly due to a read error. The V call is TRBV30, the J call TRBJ1-4; 7 nucleotides line up with TRBD1. The CDR3 totals 12 residues. CDR1 and CDR2 (germline): GTSNPN, SVGIG (reference sequence). The CDR3 reads CAWSTTGERLFF. The DNA of the CDR3 is TGTGCCTGGAGTACCACAGGGGAAAGACTGTTTTTT.